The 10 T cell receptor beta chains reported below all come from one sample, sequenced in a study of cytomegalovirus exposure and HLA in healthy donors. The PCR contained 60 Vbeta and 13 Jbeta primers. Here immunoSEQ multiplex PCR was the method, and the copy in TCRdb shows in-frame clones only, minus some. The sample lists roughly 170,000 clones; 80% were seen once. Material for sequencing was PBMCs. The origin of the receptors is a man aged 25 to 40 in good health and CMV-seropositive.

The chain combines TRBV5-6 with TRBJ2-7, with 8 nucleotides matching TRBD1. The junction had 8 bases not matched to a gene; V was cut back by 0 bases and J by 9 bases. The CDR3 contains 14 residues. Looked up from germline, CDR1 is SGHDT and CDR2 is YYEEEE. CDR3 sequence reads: CASSLGQGYFGQYF. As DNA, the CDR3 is TGTGCCAGCAGCTTGGGACAGGGGTACTTCGGGCAGTACTTC.

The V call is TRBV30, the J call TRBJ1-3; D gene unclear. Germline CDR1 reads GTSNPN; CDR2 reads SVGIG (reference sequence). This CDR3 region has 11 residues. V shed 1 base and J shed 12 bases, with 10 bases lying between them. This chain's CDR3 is CAWSAERVIYF. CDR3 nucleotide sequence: TGTGCCTGGAGTGCGGAGAGGGTCATATATTTT.

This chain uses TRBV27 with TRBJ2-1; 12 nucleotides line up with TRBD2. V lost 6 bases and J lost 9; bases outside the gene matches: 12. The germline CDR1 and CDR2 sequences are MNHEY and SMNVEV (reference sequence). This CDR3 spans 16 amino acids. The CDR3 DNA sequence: TGTGCCAGCAGATTCAGACTAGCGGGAGCTTCTGGTGAGCAGTTCTTC. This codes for CASRFRLAGASGEQFF.

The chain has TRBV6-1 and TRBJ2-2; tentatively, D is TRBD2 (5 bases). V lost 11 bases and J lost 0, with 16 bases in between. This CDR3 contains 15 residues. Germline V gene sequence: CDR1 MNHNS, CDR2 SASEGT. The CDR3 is CAAMEAPANTGELFF. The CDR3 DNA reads TGTGCCGCCATGGAGGCCCCCGCGAACACCGGGGAGCTGTTTTTT.

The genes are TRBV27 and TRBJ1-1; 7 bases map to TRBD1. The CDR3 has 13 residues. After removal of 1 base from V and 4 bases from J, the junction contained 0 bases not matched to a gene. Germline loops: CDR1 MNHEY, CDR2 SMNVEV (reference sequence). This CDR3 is CASSLYRGTEAFF. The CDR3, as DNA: TGTGCCAGCAGTTTATACAGGGGCACTGAAGCTTTCTTT.

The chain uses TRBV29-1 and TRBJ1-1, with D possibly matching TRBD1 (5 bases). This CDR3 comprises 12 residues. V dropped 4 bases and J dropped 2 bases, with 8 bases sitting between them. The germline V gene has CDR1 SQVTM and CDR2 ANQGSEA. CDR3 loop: CSVVQGNTEAFF. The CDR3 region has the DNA TGCAGCGTTGTCCAGGGCAACACTGAAGCTTTCTTT.

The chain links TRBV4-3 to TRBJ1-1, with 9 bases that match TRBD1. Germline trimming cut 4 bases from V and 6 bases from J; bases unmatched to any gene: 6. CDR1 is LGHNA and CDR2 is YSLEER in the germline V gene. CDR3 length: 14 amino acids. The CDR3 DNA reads TGCGCCAGCAGCCTCGAACAGGGGGCGGCTGAAGCTTTCTTT. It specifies CASSLEQGAAEAFF.

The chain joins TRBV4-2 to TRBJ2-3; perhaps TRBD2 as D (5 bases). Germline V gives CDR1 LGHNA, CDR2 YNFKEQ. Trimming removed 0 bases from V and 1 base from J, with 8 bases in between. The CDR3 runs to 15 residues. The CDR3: CASSQEKRGTDTQYF. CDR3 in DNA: TGTGCCAGCAGCCAAGAGAAGAGGGGCACAGATACGCAGTATTTT.

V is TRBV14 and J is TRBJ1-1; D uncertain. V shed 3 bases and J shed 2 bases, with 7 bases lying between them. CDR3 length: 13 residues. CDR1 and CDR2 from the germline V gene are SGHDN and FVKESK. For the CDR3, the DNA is TGTGCCAGCAGCCAGGGGAGAAACACTGAAGCTTTCTTT. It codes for CASSQGRNTEAFF.

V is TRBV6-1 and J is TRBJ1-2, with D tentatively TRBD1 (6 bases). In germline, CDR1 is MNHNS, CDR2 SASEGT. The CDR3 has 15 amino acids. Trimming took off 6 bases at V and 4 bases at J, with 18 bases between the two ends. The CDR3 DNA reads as TGTGCCAGCAGGATGGGCGGGGGGCTCGGCTATGGCTACACCTTC. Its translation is CASRMGGGLGYGYTF.